Reported below is one TCR beta chain. The germline gives CDR1 GTSNPN, CDR2 SVGIG (reference sequence). V was trimmed by 3 bases and J by 4 bases, leaving 13 bases between them. The CDR3 covers 15 residues. The data derive from a study of control samples from healthy donors and cancer patients. Produced via immunoSEQ multiplex PCR; TCRdb's table is partial and in-frame only. The sample has 100,000 to 150,000 clones, about 95% seen once; the top ten hold 3.6%. The sequence came from a man aged 25-40 years in good health. The sequenced sample was blood. The chain couples TRBV30 to TRBJ1-6; D may be TRBD1 (6 bases). The CDR3 loop reads CAWRGGALYNSPLHF. Written as DNA, the CDR3 is TGTGCCTGGAGAGGGGGGGCCCTATATAATTCACCCCTCCACTTT.